The TCR beta chain described here comes from a study of blood T cell repertoires in COVID-19. The overall study: Samples came from the United States, Italy and Spain, spanning acute and convalescent COVID-19. T cells, B-cell-depleted T cells, or PBMCs supplied cDNA or gDNA.

Original analysis: Cell counts per sample came from amplifying reference gene primers. Sequenced by immunoSEQ multiplex PCR; TCRdb stores in-frame clones only, minus some. From that table come the V and J calls and clone size; the DNA was used to work out D and trimming. This sample carries some 120,000 clones, around 85% of them seen once, and the ten largest clones take 15% to 20%. The CDR3 runs to 13 residues. The V end was cut by 5 bases, the J end by 6 bases, with 13 bases between. CDR1 is SNHLY and CDR2 is FYNNEI in the germline V gene. The sequenced material came from peripheral blood. The TCR comes from a woman aged 45-65 years who had recovered from COVID-19. The chain combines TRBV2 with TRBJ1-2, with no clear D. The CDR3 coding sequence is TGTGCCAGCAGTTCCTCTCTGGCCAATGGCTACACCTTC. Its translation is CASSSSLANGYTF.